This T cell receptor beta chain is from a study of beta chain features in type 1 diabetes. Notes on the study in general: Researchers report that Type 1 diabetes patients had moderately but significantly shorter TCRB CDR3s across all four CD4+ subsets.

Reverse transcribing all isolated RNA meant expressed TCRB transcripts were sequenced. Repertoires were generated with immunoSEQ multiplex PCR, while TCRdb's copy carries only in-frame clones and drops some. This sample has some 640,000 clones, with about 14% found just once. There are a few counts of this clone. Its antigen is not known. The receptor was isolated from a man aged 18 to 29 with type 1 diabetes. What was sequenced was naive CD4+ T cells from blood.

As DNA, the CDR3 is TGTGCCTGGACGGTAGCGGGAGGGTCCTACAATGAGCAGTTCTTC. Its translation: CAWTVAGGSYNEQFF. The gene calls are TRBV30 and TRBJ2-1; 11 bases match TRBD2. V was clipped by 4 bases and J by 1 base; unmatched bases: 3. The CDR3 length is 15 residues. Germline V gives CDR1 GTSNPN, CDR2 SVGIG (reference sequence).